This is a list of T cell receptor beta chains from one sample in a study of blood T cell repertoires in COVID-19. The assay was immunoSEQ multiplex PCR, and TCRdb's table has in-frame clones only and misses some. This sample has roughly 100,000 clones, with 87% found just once. The sequencing input was peripheral blood. The source of these receptors is a human donor in a cohort sampled during active COVID-19. CDR3s include the opening cysteine and the closing phenylalanine or tryptophan. The D gene is left open where the match is weak. Size is stated for part of the rows, as once, few or many counts, or as a class when the clone is expanded.

D gene	V gene	J gene	CDR3 length	clone size	CDR3 protein	CDR3 DNA
TRBD2	TRBV6-6	TRBJ2-3	14	-	CASSPGLVTDTQYF	TGTGCCAGCAGCCCGGGACTAGTAACAGATACGCAGTATTTT
-	TRBV5-6	TRBJ2-1	14	-	CASSPRTLYNEQFF	TGTGCCAGCAGCCCAAGGACACTTTACAATGAGCAGTTCTTC
-	TRBV6-2/TRBV6-3	TRBJ2-5	16	-	CASSDKTEPYPETQYF	TGTGCCAGCAGTGACAAGACAGAACCTTACCCGGAGACCCAGTACTTC
-	TRBV28	TRBJ2-3	17	once	CASSSTAGRSGTDTQYF	TGTGCCAGCAGCTCTACAGCAGGGAGGTCCGGGACAGATACGCAGTATTTT
TRBD1	TRBV24-1	TRBJ2-7	13	-	CATSGQGFDEQYF	TGTGCCACCTCGGGACAGGGGTTCGACGAGCAGTACTTC
-	TRBV7-2	TRBJ1-1	15	-	CASSLALAGNTEAFF	TGTGCCAGCAGCTTAGCGCTGGCTGGGAACACTGAAGCTTTCTTT
-	TRBV12-3/TRBV12-4	TRBJ2-7	13	-	CASSPTGSYEQYF	TGTGCCAGCAGTCCCACCGGGAGCTACGAGCAGTACTTC
-	TRBV11-3	TRBJ2-4	16	-	CASSLGDLGTGNIQYF	TGTGCCAGCAGCTTGGGGGACTTGGGAACAGGAAACATTCAGTACTTC
TRBD2	TRBV4-1	TRBJ2-7	15	-	CASSLRGQREGEQYF	TGCGCCAGCAGCCTCCGGGGCCAGCGGGAGGGCGAGCAGTACTTC
-	TRBV19	TRBJ1-5	14	once	CASSTARGPQPQHF	TGTGCCAGTAGTACTGCCAGGGGCCCTCAGCCCCAGCATTTT